This is a list of T cell receptor beta chains from one sample in a study of a mutant IDH1 vaccine in newly diagnosed glioma. Libraries were prepared by immunoSEQ multiplex PCR; TCRdb keeps only in-frame clonotypes and omits some of them. The sample carries some 60,000 clones, over 70% recorded once. These receptors have no identified antigens. The sequenced sample was PBMCs, obtained from a glioma patient whose treatment included an IDH1 peptide vaccine. These receptors all come from a man between 45 and 60 years old with glioma. Both conserved end residues are part of each CDR3. A D gene is named only where the DNA matches it firmly. Some rows have no size entry. The others give once, few or many, or a class for an expanded clone.

v_gene	d_gene	j_gene	abundance	CDR3nt	CDR3aa
TRBV5-6	.	TRBJ1-1	few	TGTGCCAGCGGAGTTGGGGTCAGCTTGAACACTGAAGCTTTCTTT	CASGVGVSLNTEAFF
TRBV29-1	.	TRBJ1-4	.	TGCAGCGTGAGACTCGACTACCTTCCAATGGGACTGTTTTTT	CSVRLDYLPMGLFF
TRBV10-3	.	TRBJ1-1	.	TGTGCCATCAGTGAAGGGGTCTCCATGAACACTGAAGCTTTCTTT	CAISEGVSMNTEAFF
TRBV2	TRBD1	TRBJ1-4	.	TGTGCCAGCAGGGAACAGGGGTTGGCTAATGAAAAACTGTTTTTT	CASREQGLANEKLFF
TRBV27	.	TRBJ2-7	few	TGTGCCAGCAGTTTAGTCTCCAGGGCAGGGCCCTACGAGCAGTACTTC	CASSLVSRAGPYEQYF
TRBV19	.	TRBJ2-1	.	TGTGCCAGTAGACAAGACCTCGAGCAGTTCTTC	CASRQDLEQFF
TRBV5-6	.	TRBJ1-5	.	TGTGCCAGCAGCTTGCGGGGTTTACCCAATCAGCCCCAGCATTTT	CASSLRGLPNQPQHF
TRBV29-1	.	TRBJ2-2	.	TGCAGCGTTGGAGGCACCGGGGAGCTGTTTTTT	CSVGGTGELFF
TRBV7-9	TRBD2	TRBJ2-2	.	TGTGCCAGCAGCCGACTAGCGGGGTCGAACACCGGGGAGCTGTTTTTT	CASSRLAGSNTGELFF
TRBV4-1	TRBD1	TRBJ1-3	.	TGCGCCAGCAGCTCCCCCGGGACAGAAAAATTAAACACCATATATTTT	CASSSPGTEKLNTIYF
TRBV2	.	TRBJ1-5	.	TGTGCCAGCAGTTCGGAAGGGAATCAGCCCCAGCATTTT	CASSSEGNQPQHF
TRBV6-5	.	TRBJ2-7	.	TGTGCCAGCAGTTATAAGTACGAGCAGTACTTC	CASSYKYEQYF
TRBV7-9	TRBD1	TRBJ2-2	.	TGTGCCAGCATAGCTTACATATACAGGGGAACCGGGGAGCTGTTTTTT	CASIAYIYRGTGELFF
TRBV9	.	TRBJ1-5	few	TGTGCCAGCAGCGTAGGCGGGGGGAATGGACAGCCCCAGCATTTT	CASSVGGGNGQPQHF
TRBV11-2	TRBD2	TRBJ2-7	.	TGTGCCAGCAGCCCGTTCGCTAGCGGGGGGCGGTACGAGCAGTACTTC	CASSPFASGGRYEQYF
TRBV14	.	TRBJ2-5	.	TGTGCCAGCAGTCGATTTCCGGGGGCCGGTGGAGAGACCCAGTACTTC	CASSRFPGAGGETQYF
TRBV19	TRBD1	TRBJ1-2	.	TGTGCCAGTCGATCGGGGACAGCGGGATTAGGCTACACCTTC	CASRSGTAGLGYTF
TRBV28	.	TRBJ1-4	.	TGTGCCAGCTGGGGGGCAGGTGCAAATGAAAAACTGTTTTTT	CASWGAGANEKLFF
TRBV5-8	.	TRBJ2-3	.	TGTGCCAGCAGCTTGGCCGGGGTGGGCACAGATACGCAGTATTTT	CASSLAGVGTDTQYF
TRBV29-1	.	TRBJ1-3	once	TGCAGCGCCGCAGGGTTTGGAAACACCATATATTTT	CSAAGFGNTIYF
TRBV30	.	TRBJ1-5	.	TGTGCCCTGTCCTCGGCGGGGCAGCCCCAGCATTTT	CALSSAGQPQHF
TRBV7-6	.	TRBJ2-3	few	TGTGCCAGCAGCGCCGGGGATACGCAGTATTTT	CASSAGDTQYF
TRBV19	TRBD1	TRBJ1-6	.	TGTGCCACCCATGACAGGGGTGCTCTAAATTCACCCCTCCACTTT	CATHDRGALNSPLHF
TRBV9	.	TRBJ1-2	.	TGTGCCAGCAGCCTGGGGGTATCCCCGACTCCTGGCTACACCTTC	CASSLGVSPTPGYTF
TRBV19	.	TRBJ1-2	.	TGTGCCAGTAACCATCGGGGGGATGGCTACACCTTC	CASNHRGDGYTF
TRBV28	TRBD1	TRBJ1-2	.	TGTGCCAGCAGTTCTAGGGGCTTCGGACAGGCTAAATCTTCCGGCTACACCTTC	CASSSRGFGQAKSSGYTF
TRBV7-2	TRBD2	TRBJ2-7	.	TGTGCCAGCAGGCTAGCGGGACTCTCCTACGAGCAGTACTTC	CASRLAGLSYEQYF
TRBV7-2	.	TRBJ2-7	.	TGTGCCAGCACCCAGGGAGGTCCCTACGAGCAGTACTTC	CASTQGGPYEQYF
TRBV7-8	.	TRBJ2-7	.	TGTGCCAGCAGCTTAGCACTGGCCTACGAGCAGTACTTC	CASSLALAYEQYF
TRBV6-5	.	TRBJ2-7	.	TGTGCCAGCAGCCTTTTTTCGCGGACCCACGAGCAGTACTTC	CASSLFSRTHEQYF
TRBV2	TRBD1	TRBJ1-4	.	TGTGCCAGCAGTGGAAAACAGGGGGATAGGGATGAAAAACTGTTTTTT	CASSGKQGDRDEKLFF
TRBV5-6	TRBD1	TRBJ2-7	.	TGTGCCAGCACCCCGGCCCCAGGGGGCACGTCCTACGAGCAGTACTTC	CASTPAPGGTSYEQYF
TRBV2	.	TRBJ2-7	.	TGTGCCAGCAGTGGTGGCAACTCCTACGAGCAGTACTTC	CASSGGNSYEQYF
TRBV9	.	TRBJ1-1	.	TGTGCCAGCGGGGGTTTAAGGGACACTGAAGCTTTCTTT	CASGGLRDTEAFF
TRBV27	.	TRBJ1-1	few	TGTGCCAGCAGGCCCCCACAGGGTTTCAACACTGAAGCTTTCTTT	CASRPPQGFNTEAFF
TRBV10-3	TRBD2	TRBJ2-5	.	TGTGCCATCAGCCAGACTAGCGGGCAAGAGACCCAGTACTTC	CAISQTSGQETQYF
TRBV7-9	.	TRBJ1-1	.	TGTGCCAGCAGCACGGACCCCGAGGGAGCTGAAGCTTTCTTT	CASSTDPEGAEAFF
TRBV14	.	TRBJ2-3	.	TGTGCCAGCAGCCAAGTGTGGAGCGGGAGCACAGATACGCAGTATTTT	CASSQVWSGSTDTQYF
TRBV28	.	TRBJ2-6	.	TGTGCCAGCAGCCTGAGGGGACCGGATTCTGGGGCCAACGTCCTGACTTTC	CASSLRGPDSGANVLTF
TRBV10-3	.	TRBJ1-1	.	TGTGCCATCAGTGAGTCGTGGCCTGTTGGGACTGAAGCTTTCTTT	CAISESWPVGTEAFF
TRBV20-1	.	TRBJ2-7	.	TGCAGTGCCAGTTTGGACTACGAGCAGTACTTC	CSASLDYEQYF
TRBV5-4	.	TRBJ1-4	.	TGTGCCAGCAGCCCGGAGGGGGGGATGAGTGAAAAACTGTTTTTT	CASSPEGGMSEKLFF
TRBV4-3	.	TRBJ2-3	.	TGCGCCAGCAGCCAATTCAAAGGGGCAGATACGCAGTATTTT	CASSQFKGADTQYF
TRBV6-5	.	TRBJ1-1	.	TGTGCCAGCAAGATTGGACGGAACACTGAAGCTTTCTTT	CASKIGRNTEAFF
TRBV18	.	TRBJ2-2	.	TGTGCCAGCTCACCTCAGCAGGATACCGGGGAGCTGTTTTTT	CASSPQQDTGELFF
TRBV18	.	TRBJ2-1	.	TGTGCCAGCTCACCCCTGACAGAGTCCTACAATGAGCAGTTCTTC	CASSPLTESYNEQFF
TRBV4-1	.	TRBJ2-7	.	TGCGCCAGCAGCTTTGGTATGGGGGGCAGGACCTACGAGCAGTACTTC	CASSFGMGGRTYEQYF
TRBV11-3	.	TRBJ1-1	few	TGTGCCAGCAGAGGGCCTTTTGAAGCTTTCTTT	CASRGPFEAFF
TRBV28	.	TRBJ1-1	few	TGTGCCAGCACTACGGGCCGGGCCCTGGAGACTTTCTTT	CASTTGRALETFF
TRBV2	TRBD1	TRBJ2-1	.	TGTGCCAGCAGTGGGACAGGGAAGGGAAACAATGAGCAGTTCTTC	CASSGTGKGNNEQFF
TRBV4-1	.	TRBJ2-1	.	TGCGCCAGCAGCCACGACCGGACAGTCGGCCTTCGTGGGAATGAGCAGTTCTTC	CASSHDRTVGLRGNEQFF
TRBV11-3	.	TRBJ2-1	.	TGTGCCTCCGACTCCAGCTCCTACAATGAGCAGTTCTTC	CASDSSSYNEQFF
TRBV2	TRBD2	TRBJ2-3	once	TGTGCCAGCCTCTTGGCGGGAGGCACAGATACGCAGTATTTT	CASLLAGGTDTQYF
TRBV19	.	TRBJ1-1	few	TGTGCCAGTAGTAGGTGGACTGAAGCTTTCTTT	CASSRWTEAFF
TRBV5-1	.	TRBJ2-2	.	TGCGCCAGCAGCTTGGAAAGTGGGAGCAACGGGGAGCTGTTTTTT	CASSLESGSNGELFF
TRBV15	.	TRBJ2-7	.	TGTGCCACCAGCAGTCTCAGGGATATCCACGAGCAGTACTTC	CATSSLRDIHEQYF
TRBV7-9	.	TRBJ2-3	.	TGTGCCAGCTGCAGGGACACAGATACGCAGTATTTT	CASCRDTDTQYF